This T cell receptor beta chain is from a study of T-cell reconstitution after alpha-beta-depleted transplantation in children. This clonotype was observed at least ten times. Its antigen is undetermined. Findings and caveats of the study: Reports say that about two months after transplant, the alpha-beta T cells came out of several hundred graft clones that had expanded.

V dropped 5 bases and J dropped 6; count of bases not matched to a gene: 7. CDR3 length equals 14 residues. The V gene's germline CDR1 is MNHEY and CDR2 SVGAGI. For TCRbeta, the library was prepared with unique molecular identifiers. TCRdb itself ran the PCR reads through MiXCR, one entry per CDR3 protein. The data hold over 450,000 distinct CDR3 sequences, with under 12% observed a single time. The starting material was PBMCs, obtained before TCRalphabeta/CD19-depleted stem cell transplant. The sequence derives from a child younger than 10 with inherited bone marrow failure, due to receive a stem cell transplant. This chain links TRBV6-5 with TRBJ1-2, with TRBD1 matching 9 bases. DNA of the CDR3: TGTGCCAGCAGTAACCCCGGGACAGGGAATGGCTACACCTTC. This gives the protein CASSNPGTGNGYTF.